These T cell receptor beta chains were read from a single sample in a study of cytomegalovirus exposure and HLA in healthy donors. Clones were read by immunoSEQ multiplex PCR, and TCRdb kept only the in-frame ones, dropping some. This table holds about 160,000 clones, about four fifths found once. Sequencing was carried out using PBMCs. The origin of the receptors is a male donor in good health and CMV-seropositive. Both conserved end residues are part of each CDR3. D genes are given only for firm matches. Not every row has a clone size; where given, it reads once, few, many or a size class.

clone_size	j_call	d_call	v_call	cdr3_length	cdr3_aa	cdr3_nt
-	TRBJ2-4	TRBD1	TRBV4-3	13	CASSQETGNIQYF	TGCGCCAGCAGCCAAGAGACAGGGAACATTCAGTACTTC
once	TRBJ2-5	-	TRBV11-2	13	CASSMGHRETQYF	TGTGCCAGCAGCATGGGACACCGAGAGACCCAGTACTTC
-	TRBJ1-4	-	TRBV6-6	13	CASSYRQNEKLFF	TGTGCCAGCAGTTACAGACAGAATGAAAAACTGTTTTTT
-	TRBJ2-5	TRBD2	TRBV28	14	CASSRPSGGETQYF	TGTGCCAGCAGTCGCCCATCGGGGGGTGAGACCCAGTACTTC
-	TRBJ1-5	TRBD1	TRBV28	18	CASSARDRGKHSNQPQHF	TGTGCCAGCAGTGCCCGGGACAGGGGAAAACATAGCAATCAGCCCCAGCATTTT
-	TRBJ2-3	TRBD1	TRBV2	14	CASMGQFSTDTQYF	TGTGCCAGCATGGGACAGTTTAGCACAGATACGCAGTATTTT
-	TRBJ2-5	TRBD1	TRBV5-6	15	CASSRGTGGTETQYF	TGTGCCAGCAGTCGAGGGACAGGGGGGACAGAGACCCAGTACTTC
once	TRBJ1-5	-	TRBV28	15	CASSFRGTGNQPQHF	TGTGCCAGCAGTTTTAGGGGGACCGGCAATCAGCCCCAGCATTTT
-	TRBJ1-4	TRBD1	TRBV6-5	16	CASSFRDRGLDEKLFF	TGTGCCAGCAGTTTCCGAGACAGGGGGCTCGATGAAAAACTGTTTTTT
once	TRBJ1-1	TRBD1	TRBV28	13	CASIPTGAAEAFF	TGTGCCAGCATCCCGACAGGGGCCGCTGAAGCTTTCTTT
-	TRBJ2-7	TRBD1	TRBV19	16	CASSFLGTGASYEQYF	TGTGCCAGTAGTTTCCTCGGGACAGGGGCCTCCTACGAGCAGTACTTC
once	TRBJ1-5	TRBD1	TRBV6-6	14	CASSDPGQYQPQHF	TGTGCCAGCAGTGACCCGGGACAGTATCAGCCCCAGCATTTT
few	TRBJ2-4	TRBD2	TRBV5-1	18	CASSFPLAGDGAKNIQYF	TGCGCCAGCAGCTTTCCACTAGCGGGAGATGGAGCCAAAAACATTCAGTACTTC
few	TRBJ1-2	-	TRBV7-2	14	CASSLYTAGYGYTF	TGTGCCAGCAGCTTATACACGGCAGGGTATGGCTACACCTTC
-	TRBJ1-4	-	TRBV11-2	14	CASSPGQFEEKLFF	TGTGCCAGCAGCCCCGGACAGTTTGAAGAAAAACTGTTTTTT
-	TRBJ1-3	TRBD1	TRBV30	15	CAWRPGGSSGNTIYF	TGTGCCTGGAGACCAGGGGGCTCGTCTGGAAACACCATATATTTT
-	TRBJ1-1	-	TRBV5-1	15	CASSARGRTNTEAFF	TGCGCCAGCAGCGCCAGGGGCAGAACGAACACTGAAGCTTTCTTT
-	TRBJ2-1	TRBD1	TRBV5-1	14	CASSWGTGRDEQFF	TGCGCCAGCAGCTGGGGGACAGGGAGGGATGAGCAGTTCTTC
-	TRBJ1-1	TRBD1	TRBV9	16	CASSVGQGAGNTEAFF	TGTGCCAGCAGCGTGGGACAGGGGGCAGGGAACACTGAAGCTTTCTTT
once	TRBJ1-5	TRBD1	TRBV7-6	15	CASSPRDSSNQPQHF	TGTGCCAGCAGCCCCCGGGACAGTAGCAATCAGCCCCAGCATTTT
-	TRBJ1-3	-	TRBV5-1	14	CASSITSSGNTIYF	TGCGCCAGCAGTATTACATCCTCTGGAAACACCATATATTTT
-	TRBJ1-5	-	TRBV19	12	CATGTSHQPQHF	TGTGCCACAGGGACATCTCATCAGCCCCAGCATTTT